A selection of T cell receptor beta chains follows, all from one sample in a study of T-cell memory formation after mild COVID-19. TCRdb ran MiXCR on the 5' RACE reads and lists one entry per CDR3 protein. Of 300,000 to 350,000 distinct CDR3 sequences in the sample, 10% to 15% were seen once. The sequencing sample was made of PBMCs or a T cell subset sorted from them (not recorded which). The receptors originated from a young man who had mild COVID-19 (a few samples of this study predate the infection). Cell type and time point are not known. Both conserved end residues are part of each CDR3. D genes are given only for firm matches. A row's size may be missing; if present it is once, few, many or a size class.

>TRBJ2-4|TRBV5-4|-|-|16
TGTGCCAGCAGCGCCCGGGCCCCACTAGCCAAAAACATTCAGTACTTC
CASSARAPLAKNIQYF
>TRBJ1-1|TRBV7-2|-|-|15
TGTGCCAGCAGCTTATCCTCAGGGAAAAGGACTGAAGCTTTCTTT
CASSLSSGKRTEAFF
>TRBJ2-1|TRBV7-8|-|few|15
TGTGCCAGCAGCTCCCCGGGACTCCTCTACAATGAGCAGTTCTTC
CASSSPGLLYNEQFF
>TRBJ1-2|TRBV7-9|-|-|16
TGTGCCAGCAGCTTAGGGGGCCTCGGGGAAATCTATGGCTACACCTTC
CASSLGGLGEIYGYTF
>TRBJ1-2|TRBV12-3/TRBV12-4|-|-|14
TGTGCCAGCAGTTCACGAGGGACTGGGGGCGGCTACACCTTC
CASSSRGTGGGYTF
>TRBJ2-1|TRBV12-3/TRBV12-4|-|-|15
TGTTCCAGCAGACAACAAGCGGGCGACTCCAATGAGCAGTTCTTC
CSSRQQAGDSNEQFF
>TRBJ1-2|TRBV5-1|-|-|13
TGCGCCAGCACCAGGGGAGGGGGATATGGCTACACCTTC
CASTRGGGYGYTF
>TRBJ1-6|TRBV30|-|few|13
TGTGCCTGGAGACCAGACAGCCGGGGCCCCCTCCACTTT
CAWRPDSRGPLHF
>TRBJ1-1|TRBV7-9|TRBD1|few|13
TGTGCCAACAACCCAGGGGGAGTAACTGAAGCTTTCTTT
CANNPGGVTEAFF
>TRBJ2-1|TRBV5-1|-|-|12
TGCGCCAGCAGCTTGTGGGCCGATGAGCAGTTCTTC
CASSLWADEQFF
>TRBJ2-3|TRBV10-3|TRBD1|few|15
TGTGCCATCAGTGGAGACAGGGTCCAGCGAGATACGCAGTATTTT
CAISGDRVQRDTQYF
>TRBJ2-1|TRBV9|-|few|14
TGTGCCAGCAGCGTCGGGACAAATATGGTTGAGCAGTTCTTC
CASSVGTNMVEQFF
>TRBJ2-2|TRBV11-1|-|-|13
TGTGCCAGCAGCCGCGGAAGGACCGGGGAGCTGTTTTTT
CASSRGRTGELFF
>TRBJ2-5|TRBV4-3|-|few|15
TGCGCCAGCAGCCAAGAAGGCACGGGGCTTTGGACCCAGTACTTC
CASSQEGTGLWTQYF
>TRBJ2-2|TRBV20-1|TRBD2|few|14
TGCAGTGCTAGGGGGAGGGGTGACACCGGGGAGCTGTTTTTT
CSARGRGDTGELFF
>TRBJ1-4|TRBV5-5|-|few|14
TGTGCCAGCACCCCCGGGGTTAATAATGAAAAACTGTTTTTT
CASTPGVNNEKLFF
>TRBJ1-1|TRBV7-9|-|few|15
TGTGCCAGCAGCTTAGCAGCCTTCATGAACACTGAAGCTTTCTTT
CASSLAAFMNTEAFF
>TRBJ1-1|TRBV4-3|-|few|14
TGCGCCAGCAGCCAAGGGCGTTCCCACACTGAAGCTTTCTTT
CASSQGRSHTEAFF
>TRBJ1-2|TRBV5-1|-|-|15
TGCGCCAGCAGCTTGGAGGGCGGGGGAGTAAGTGGCTACACCTTC
CASSLEGGGVSGYTF
>TRBJ2-3|TRBV5-4|TRBD2|many|15
TGTGCCAGCAGCTTGGAAACTAGCGGGACAGATACGCAGTATTTT
CASSLETSGTDTQYF
>TRBJ1-1|TRBV5-4|-|few|15
TGTGCCAGCAGCTCGGACCTTGCCGGGGACACTGAAGCTTTCTTT
CASSSDLAGDTEAFF
>TRBJ2-5|TRBV2|-|-|12
TGTGCCAGCAGTGCGCAGACACCTACATTTTACTTC
CASSAQTPTFYF
>TRBJ2-4|TRBV2|TRBD2|-|16
TGTGCCAGCAGATCGGGGGGGTACCTGGCCAAAAACATTCAGTACTTC
CASRSGGYLAKNIQYF
>TRBJ2-2|TRBV6-2/TRBV6-3|TRBD2|-|14
TGTGCCAGCAGTTCGGGGGGAGGCACCGGGGAGCTGTTTTTT
CASSSGGGTGELFF
>TRBJ2-7|TRBV7-9|TRBD1|few|12
TGTGCCAGCATGGACAGGGCTGACGAGCAGTACTTC
CASMDRADEQYF
>TRBJ2-5|TRBV7-2|TRBD1|many|17
TGTGCCAGCAGCCAACGGCGGGCGACAGGGGTTGGGGAGACCCAGTACTTC
CASSQRRATGVGETQYF